The rows below give T cell receptor beta chains drawn from one sample of a study of T cell responses to AZD1222 COVID-19 vaccine. TCRdb's table, derived via immunoSEQ multiplex PCR, lists solely in-frame clones and lacks some. The data show around 84,000 clones, about 90% seen once. The sequencing here drew on peripheral blood, taken on day 0 of AZD1222 vaccination. These receptors were collected from an adult in good health. CDR3s include the opening cysteine and the closing phenylalanine or tryptophan. The order of the fields is V gene, D gene, J gene, clone size, CDR3 protein, CDR3 DNA. The D gene is left open where the match is weak. The size of a clone is reported for some rows only, either as once, few or many, or as a class for expanded clones.

TRBV21-1	NA	TRBJ2-1	NA	CASRQQGGEQFF	TGTGCCAGCCGTCAACAGGGCGGCGAGCAGTTCTTC
TRBV6-5	TRBD1	TRBJ2-7	NA	CASSYDRADHEQYF	TGTGCCAGCAGTTACGACAGGGCGGACCACGAGCAGTACTTC
TRBV7-3	NA	TRBJ1-1	NA	CASSLQVNTEAFF	TGTGCCAGCAGCCTACAGGTGAACACTGAAGCTTTCTTT
TRBV5-5	TRBD1	TRBJ1-1	NA	CASSPDRAPPKLMNTEAFF	TGTGCCAGCAGCCCGGACAGGGCCCCGCCCAAATTAATGAACACTGAAGCTTTCTTT
TRBV30	TRBD1	TRBJ2-7	NA	CAWREGQGAYEQYF	TGTGCCTGGAGAGAAGGACAGGGCGCCTACGAGCAGTACTTC
TRBV18	NA	TRBJ2-7	NA	CASSQDQGSGEQYF	TGTGCCAGCTCTCAAGACCAGGGATCAGGCGAGCAGTACTTC
TRBV18	TRBD1	TRBJ2-7	NA	CASSRDRDYEQYF	TGTGCCAGCTCACGGGACAGGGACTACGAGCAGTACTTC
TRBV4-1	NA	TRBJ1-2	NA	CASSQESIEVRAYTF	TGCGCCAGCAGCCAGGAATCGATAGAGGTTAGGGCTTACACCTTC
TRBV24-1	TRBD2	TRBJ2-1	NA	CATSDKTSGEQFF	TGTGCCACCAGTGACAAGACTAGCGGTGAGCAGTTCTTC
TRBV19	NA	TRBJ1-2	NA	CASSTIGDAYGYTF	TGTGCCAGTAGTACCATTGGGGATGCCTATGGCTACACCTTC
TRBV9	NA	TRBJ1-2	NA	CASSPYSGGANYGYTF	TGTGCCAGCAGCCCCTACTCGGGGGGTGCTAACTATGGCTACACCTTC
TRBV6-5	TRBD1	TRBJ1-5	NA	CASSRGQASNQPQHF	TGTGCCAGCAGTAGAGGACAGGCTTCGAATCAGCCCCAGCATTTT
TRBV12-3/TRBV12-4	NA	TRBJ2-5	NA	CASSLTGVETQYF	TGTGCCAGCAGTTTGACTGGGGTTGAGACCCAGTACTTC
TRBV29-1	NA	TRBJ1-1	once	CSAQNGPTEAFF	TGCAGCGCCCAAAACGGGCCCACTGAAGCTTTCTTT
TRBV19	NA	TRBJ2-1	NA	CASSIDRIDGDDEQFF	TGTGCCAGTAGTATAGACAGAATCGATGGGGACGATGAGCAGTTCTTC
TRBV10-3	TRBD2	TRBJ2-7	NA	CAISDTTSNKAGSSYEQYF	TGTGCCATCAGTGACACGACTAGTAATAAAGCGGGGAGCTCCTACGAGCAGTACTTC
TRBV7-9	NA	TRBJ1-1	NA	CASSPRRGSTEAFF	TGTGCCAGCAGTCCCCGACGGGGGTCTACTGAAGCTTTCTTT
TRBV7-2	TRBD2	TRBJ2-7	NA	CASATSGGSYEQYF	TGTGCCAGCGCCACTAGCGGGGGATCCTACGAGCAGTACTTC
TRBV5-1	NA	TRBJ2-2	NA	CASSLGGSNGELFF	TGCGCCAGCAGCTTGGGTGGTAGCAACGGGGAGCTGTTTTTT
TRBV30	NA	TRBJ1-2	NA	CAWIAATRYGYTF	TGTGCCTGGATAGCGGCCACGCGGTATGGCTACACCTTC
TRBV7-6	TRBD2	TRBJ2-7	NA	CASSLAGGNSYEQYF	TGTGCCAGCAGCTTAGCGGGAGGGAACTCCTACGAGCAGTACTTC
TRBV7-9	NA	TRBJ2-1	NA	CASSLSSSGNEQFF	TGTGCCAGCAGCTTATCTTCCAGCGGCAATGAGCAGTTCTTC
TRBV6-5	TRBD1	TRBJ1-4	NA	CASSRQGPTNEKLFF	TGTGCCAGCAGTAGACAGGGCCCGACTAATGAAAAACTGTTTTTT
TRBV4-1	NA	TRBJ1-6	NA	CASGVDSRGSPLHF	TGCGCCAGCGGGGTGGACAGCCGGGGTTCACCCCTCCACTTT
TRBV3-1/TRBV3-2	NA	TRBJ1-6	NA	CASSQDSGVDSPLHF	TGTGCCAGCAGCCAAGACTCGGGGGTGGATTCACCCCTCCACTTT
TRBV5-1	NA	TRBJ1-2	NA	CASSLTPLGERGYGYTF	TGCGCCAGCAGCTTGACCCCACTGGGGGAACGAGGCTATGGCTACACCTTC
TRBV5-1	NA	TRBJ1-4	NA	CASSHGRPTNEKLFF	TGCGCCAGCAGCCACGGCCGGCCAACTAATGAAAAACTGTTTTTT
TRBV3-1/TRBV3-2	NA	TRBJ2-1	NA	CASSQAGLRNEQFF	TGTGCCAGCAGCCAGGCGGGACTTCGCAATGAGCAGTTCTTC
TRBV19	NA	TRBJ1-1	NA	CASSTGDTEAFF	TGTGCCAGTAGTACCGGGGACACTGAAGCTTTCTTT
TRBV14	TRBD2	TRBJ2-1	NA	CASSQGLAGGQDEQFF	TGTGCCAGCAGCCAAGGGCTAGCGGGAGGGCAAGATGAGCAGTTCTTC
TRBV7-9	TRBD1	TRBJ1-3	NA	CASTPDRVRNTIYF	TGTGCCAGCACCCCTGACAGGGTCAGAAACACCATATATTTT
TRBV3-1/TRBV3-2	TRBD2	TRBJ2-1	NA	CASSQALLAGAVNEQFF	TGTGCCAGCAGCCAAGCTCTGCTAGCGGGAGCGGTCAATGAGCAGTTCTTC
TRBV7-9	TRBD1	TRBJ2-1	NA	CASSLTGTGEHNEQFF	TGTGCCAGCAGCTTAACCGGGACAGGGGAACACAATGAGCAGTTCTTC
TRBV2	NA	TRBJ1-6	NA	CASSETRLGNSPLHF	TGTGCCAGCAGTGAAACCCGCTTAGGAAATTCACCCCTCCACTTT
TRBV29-1	NA	TRBJ2-5	NA	CSVPDGGETQYF	TGCAGCGTCCCCGATGGGGGGGAGACCCAGTACTTC
TRBV19	NA	TRBJ1-2	NA	CASSPGGVNGYTF	TGTGCCAGTAGTCCAGGTGGGGTTAATGGCTACACCTTC
TRBV6-5	NA	TRBJ1-2	NA	CASSYSSGQGGGYTF	TGTGCCAGCAGTTACTCGAGCGGTCAGGGTGGTGGCTACACCTTC
TRBV9	NA	TRBJ1-1	few	CASSAGLTNTEAFF	TGTGCCAGCAGCGCCGGACTGACCAACACTGAAGCTTTCTTT
TRBV6-5	NA	TRBJ1-1	NA	CASSPPEPGSEAFF	TGTGCCAGCAGTCCCCCTGAACCGGGATCGGAAGCTTTCTTT
TRBV10-3	TRBD2	TRBJ2-3	NA	CATTSGEGPDTQYF	TGTGCCACAACTAGCGGGGAGGGGCCTGATACGCAGTATTTT
TRBV3-1/TRBV3-2	NA	TRBJ1-5	NA	CASSQSGVRSNQPQHF	TGTGCCAGCAGCCAATCCGGGGTTCGAAGTAATCAGCCCCAGCATTTT
TRBV5-1	NA	TRBJ1-4	NA	CASSKRQGADEKLFF	TGCGCCAGCAGCAAACGCCAGGGCGCAGATGAAAAACTGTTTTTT
TRBV7-2	TRBD1	TRBJ2-7	NA	CASSLEGAIYEQYF	TGTGCCAGCAGCTTAGAGGGGGCGATCTACGAGCAGTACTTC
TRBV3-1/TRBV3-2	NA	TRBJ2-1	NA	CASSQVAIGNEQFF	TGTGCCAGCAGCCAAGTGGCGATCGGTAATGAGCAGTTCTTC
TRBV27	TRBD1	TRBJ1-2	NA	CASSSGRGNGYTF	TGTGCCAGCAGTTCCGGCAGGGGGAATGGCTACACCTTC
TRBV2	NA	TRBJ1-1	NA	CASSLTFRGDTEAFF	TGTGCCAGCTCTCTTACTTTTAGGGGCGACACTGAAGCTTTCTTT
TRBV7-2	TRBD2	TRBJ2-3	NA	CASTPGAGGPADTQYF	TGTGCCAGCACTCCAGGTGCGGGAGGGCCCGCAGATACGCAGTATTTT
TRBV9	TRBD2	TRBJ2-1	NA	CASSVAPSIAGGWNEQFF	TGTGCCAGCAGCGTAGCCCCGTCTATAGCGGGAGGGTGGAATGAGCAGTTCTTC
TRBV5-1	TRBD1	TRBJ1-1	NA	CASRMDRATEAFF	TGCGCCAGCAGAATGGACAGGGCTACTGAAGCTTTCTTT
TRBV28	NA	TRBJ1-1	NA	CASSPPTAIWVEAFF	TGTGCCAGCAGCCCTCCGACTGCCATATGGGTAGAAGCTTTCTTT
TRBV13	NA	TRBJ1-2	NA	CASSLGRNPVYGYTF	TGTGCCAGCAGCTTAGGTAGGAACCCGGTTTATGGCTACACCTTC
TRBV10-3	TRBD1	TRBJ2-1	NA	CAISDPRTGAYNEQFF	TGTGCCATCTCCGATCCACGGACAGGGGCTTACAATGAGCAGTTCTTC
TRBV5-1	NA	TRBJ2-7	NA	CASSLLTGTQYF	TGCGCCAGCAGCTTGCTCACAGGGACGCAGTACTTC
TRBV7-3	NA	TRBJ2-6	NA	CASSSEGASGANVLTF	TGTGCCAGCAGCTCTGAGGGAGCCTCTGGGGCCAACGTCCTGACTTTC
TRBV30	NA	TRBJ2-5	NA	CAWSRGKGTQYF	TGTGCCTGGAGTAGGGGCAAGGGGACCCAGTACTTC
TRBV3-1/TRBV3-2	TRBD2	TRBJ2-5	once	CASSREPGLAGTETQYF	TGTGCCAGCAGCCGAGAACCGGGACTAGCGGGAACAGAGACCCAGTACTTC
TRBV4-2	NA	TRBJ2-5	NA	CASSQVAGAGETQYF	TGTGCCAGCAGCCAAGTCGCCGGGGCCGGAGAGACCCAGTACTTC
TRBV5-4	NA	TRBJ1-1	NA	CASSLGSRIQNTEAFF	TGTGCCAGCAGCTTGGGTTCTCGGATCCAGAACACTGAAGCTTTCTTT
TRBV3-1/TRBV3-2	NA	TRBJ2-1	NA	CASSQGGPENYNEQFF	TGTGCCAGCAGCCAAGGTGGGCCGGAGAACTACAATGAGCAGTTCTTC